This passage covers 26 T cell receptor beta chains from one sample sequenced in a study of identical twins. Each CDR3 protein is one row after TCRdb ran MiXCR on the 5' RACE reads. The table lists approximately 260,000 distinct CDR3 sequences, around 8.8% of them singletons, with 2.5% to 3.5% in the top ten. The sample also formed part of further work on yellow fever vaccine responses in identical twins.

The sample was CD8+ T cells sorted from blood. The source is a woman aged 18-29 years in good health.

The rearrangement uses TRBV10-3 and TRBJ1-5, with D maybe TRBD1 (6 bases). This CDR3 is 15 amino acids long. Trimming pared 3 bases from V and 5 bases from J, leaving 14 bases between. Germline V gives CDR1 ENHRY, CDR2 SYGVKD. CDR3 nucleotide sequence: TGTGCCATCAGTGACGGACAGCTACTCGATCAGCCCCAGCATTTT. Translating it yields CAISDGQLLDQPQHF.

This clonotype showed up many times. The chain employs TRBV5-1 and TRBJ2-1; TRBD2 might be the D (5 bases). Germline V gene lookup returns CDR1 SGHRS and CDR2 YFSETQ. The V end was cut by 0 bases, the J end by 10 bases, with 11 bases between. This CDR3 is 13 amino acids long. The CDR3 DNA follows: TGCGCCAGCAGCTTGGAGGGAGAAGGGGAGCAGTTCTTC. Translation gives CASSLEGEGEQFF.

V usage is TRBV24-1 and J usage is TRBJ2-1; 8 bases are a match to TRBD1. CDR3 length: 16 amino acids. The trim removed 4 bases at V and 0 bases at J, leaving 4 bases unmatched. Per the germline V gene, CDR1 is KGHDR and CDR2 is SFDVKD. The CDR3 sequence: CATSERQGSSYNEQFF. The CDR3 DNA is TGTGCCACCAGTGAACGACAGGGGAGCTCCTACAATGAGCAGTTCTTC.

The rearrangement links TRBV24-1 to TRBJ1-2; D gene ambiguous. This CDR3 has 13 amino acids. V lost 6 bases, J lost 4 bases, and 11 bases lay in between. Germline lookup yields CDR1 KGHDR and CDR2 SFDVKD. The CDR3 sequence: CATSLGEGYGYTF. The CDR3 DNA reads as TGTGCCACCAGTCTTGGAGAGGGCTATGGCTACACCTTC.

The table lists this clonotype with a few counts. CDR3 loop: CASRDQSTDTQYF. CDR3 sequence (DNA): TGTGCCAGCAGGGATCAAAGCACAGATACGCAGTATTTT. This chain connects TRBV7-3 to TRBJ2-3; D unclear. Germline V gives CDR1 SGHTA, CDR2 FQGTGA. Trimming took 6 bases from V and 0 from J, leaving 7 bases between them. The CDR3 length is 13 residues.

At least ten counts were recorded for this clonotype. V usage is TRBV11-2 and J usage is TRBJ2-7; 7 bases line up with TRBD2. Germline CDR1 and CDR2: SGHAT and FQNNGV. The CDR3 runs to 14 residues. The ends lost 3 bases at V and 0 bases at J; junction bases unmatched: 2. The CDR3 reads CASSFSGDSYEQYF. CDR3 bases: TGTGCCAGCAGCTTCAGCGGGGACTCCTACGAGCAGTACTTC.

This clonotype came up many times. The DNA for the CDR3 is TGTGCCAGCAGGGCCGATGGGGGCCGGCCCGATAGCAATCAGCCCCAGCATTTT. It is translated as CASRADGGRPDSNQPQHF. The chain carries TRBV6-5 and TRBJ1-5; a weak D match, TRBD1 (6 bases). This CDR3 region has 18 residues. The germline V and J ends were trimmed by 6 bases and 0 bases, with 21 bases remaining between them. CDR1 is MNHEY and CDR2 is SVGAGI in the germline V gene.

This chain uses TRBV10-3 with TRBJ1-5; 8 nucleotides line up with TRBD1. This CDR3 comprises 14 residues. CDR1 and CDR2 (germline): ENHRY, SYGVKD. With V trimmed by 3 bases and J by 6 bases, 4 bases remained unmatched. The CDR3 region is CAISDDRGSQPQHF. The DNA for the CDR3 is TGTGCCATCAGTGACGACAGGGGCAGTCAGCCCCAGCATTTT.

This clonotype was counted at least ten times. The J gene is TRBJ2-7, the V gene TRBV12-3 or TRBV12-4, with TRBD2 matching over 8 bases. There are 14 residues in the CDR3. V was pared by 8 bases and J by 5 bases, with 11 bases of the junction left unmatched. The CDR3 protein is CASRSGTSLHEQYF. Written as DNA, the CDR3 is TGTGCCAGCCGATCCGGGACTAGTCTCCACGAGCAGTACTTC.

On this clonotype: A much bigger clone sits one base away, suggesting this may be a read error. The V call is TRBV29-1, the J call TRBJ2-2, with 10 nucleotides matching TRBD1. The V segment lost 6 bases and the J segment 1 base; nucleotides outside the gene matches: 8. Germline lookup yields CDR1 SQVTM and CDR2 ANQGSEA. This CDR3 comprises 16 residues. CDR3 sequence reads: CSVLLGDRGNTGELFF. Here the CDR3 DNA reads TGCAGCGTCCTACTTGGGGACAGGGGGAACACCGGGGAGCTGTTTTTT.

The genes are TRBV20-1 and TRBJ1-6; no reliable D call. CDR3 length equals 17 residues. The germline V and J ends were trimmed by 5 bases and 0 bases, with 17 bases remaining between them. Germline-derived CDR1 and CDR2 are DFQATT and SNEGSKA (reference sequence). The CDR3 protein is CSALSSIESSYNSPLHF. CDR3 coding DNA: TGCAGTGCTTTATCCTCCATTGAGAGCTCCTATAATTCACCCCTCCACTTT.

The genes are TRBV29-1 and TRBJ2-7; TRBD2 is a possible D gene (7 bases). CDR1 is SQVTM and CDR2 is ANQGSEA in the germline V gene. CDR3 length: 15 residues. Trimming took off 6 bases at V and 0 bases at J, with 18 bases between the two ends. This CDR3 is CSVQGGLAVSYEQYF. The CDR3 DNA follows: TGCAGCGTGCAAGGGGGTCTAGCGGTCTCCTACGAGCAGTACTTC.

With regard to this clonotype: This may arise from a read error, as a much more abundant clone is one base away. This chain links TRBV29-1 with TRBJ2-1; D perhaps matches TRBD1 (6 bases). Germline V gene data show CDR1 as SQVTM and CDR2 as ANQGSEA. There are 14 residues in the CDR3. The CDR3 DNA sequence: TGCAGCTTTGATCGGCAGGGGTTCTACAATGAGCAGTTCTTC. It specifies CSFDRQGFYNEQFF.

In its sample, this clonotype was seen many times. The rearrangement joins TRBV24-1 to TRBJ2-1, with 8 bases lining up with TRBD1. The CDR3 runs to 15 residues. The germline CDR1 and CDR2 sequences are KGHDR and SFDVKD. Trimming cost V 4 bases and J 7 bases; bases outside gene matches: 8. The CDR3 DNA follows: TGTGCCACCAGTGAGGGGACAGGTAGTAGGAATGAGCAGTTCTTC. Its translation is CATSEGTGSRNEQFF.

This clonotype was seen ten or more times. The chain has TRBV20-1 and TRBJ2-7, with 7 bases identical to TRBD2. The CDR3 is 14 residues long. The junction had 8 bases not matched to a gene; V was cut back by 1 base and J by 5 bases. Germline CDR1 DFQATT, CDR2 SNEGSKA (reference sequence). The CDR3 nucleotides read TGCAGTGCTAGAGTCTCAAAGGGGACTAACGAGCAGTACTTC. Protein product: CSARVSKGTNEQYF.

The sample holds a few counts of this clonotype. The V gene is TRBV25-1, the J gene TRBJ2-7; no reliable D call. The ends were cut back, 2 bases at V and 6 bases at J, with 8 bases in the middle. Germline values: CDR1 MGHDK, CDR2 SYGVNS. The CDR3 consists of 12 residues. The CDR3 DNA reads TGTGCCAGCAGTGAACTAGGGCTCGAGCAGTACTTC. Amino acids: CASSELGLEQYF.

In its sample, this clonotype was seen many times. CDR3 sequence: CASSFSEQYF. DNA of the CDR3: TGTGCCAGCAGTTTCAGCGAGCAGTACTTC. The chain is built from TRBV28 and TRBJ2-7, with D hard to call. V lost 3 bases, J lost 6 bases, and 3 bases lay in between. Per germline, CDR1 MDHEN and CDR2 SYDVKM. This CDR3 region has 10 residues. Together with reference TRBV28 and TRBJ2-7, the CDR3 gives the full variable domain: DVKVTQSSRYLVKRTGEKVFLECVQDMDHENMFWYRQDPGLGLRLIYFSYDVKMKEKGDIPEGYSVSREKKERFSLILESASTNQTSMYLCASSFSEQYFGPGTRLTVT.

This clonotype was observed at least ten times. V is TRBV21-1 and J is TRBJ2-5; no DNA check was done on the table's D call, TRBD1. TRBV21-1 is termed a pseudogene. The CDR3 sequence is 14 residues long. The CDR3 DNA follows: TGTGCCAGCAGGAAAGGTCGGGGGCAAGAGACCCAGTACTTC. Residues: CASRKGRGQETQYF.

This clonotype was observed a handful of times. J is TRBJ2-2 and V is TRBV10-3, with TRBD1 identical over 9 bases. V shed 4 bases and J 3 bases; nucleotides not matched to a gene: 6. CDR1 and CDR2 (germline): ENHRY, SYGVKD. The CDR3 covers 16 residues. The CDR3 spells CAISGGQGDDTGELFF. CDR3 DNA sequence: TGTGCCATCAGTGGGGGACAGGGTGACGACACCGGGGAGCTGTTTTTT.

This sequence joins TRBV4-2 and TRBJ2-5; 8 bases map to TRBD2. This CDR3 spans 17 amino acids. J gave up 4 bases and V 3 bases, and 13 bases lay outside the gene matches. Germline V lookup: CDR1 LGHNA, CDR2 YNFKEQ. The DNA for the CDR3 is TGTGCCAGCAGCCAGGGTCCTAGCGGGCAGCTGGGAGAGACCCAGTACTTC. Translated, it gives CASSQGPSGQLGETQYF.

This clonotype has at least ten counts. Here the CDR3 reads CASSRPGAYEQYF. The CDR3 DNA sequence: TGTGCCAGCAGCCGTCCAGGGGCCTACGAGCAGTACTTC. The chain combines TRBV7-9 with TRBJ2-7, with D possibly TRBD1 on 6 matching bases. CDR1 and CDR2 from the germline V gene are SEHNR and FQNEAQ (reference sequence). CDR3 length: 13 residues. The V and J ends lost 5 bases and 2 bases respectively, with 10 bases between them.

This clonotype appeared a few times. This sequence joins TRBV6-5 and TRBJ2-7; TRBD1 is a possible D gene (6 bases). Germline V gene data show CDR1 as MNHEY and CDR2 as SVGAGI. Between the trimmed V and J ends, which lost 0 bases and 6 bases, there was a span of 15 bases. This CDR3 region has 15 residues. The CDR3 nucleotides are TGTGCCAGCAGTTACTCCGGACAGTGGAAGGGCGAGCAGTACTTC. Translating it yields CASSYSGQWKGEQYF.

This clonotype was counted between two and nine times. The chain couples TRBV27 to TRBJ2-2; D perhaps matches TRBD2 (5 bases). The CDR3 length is 15 residues. Trimming removed 5 bases from V and 1 base from J, with 11 bases in between. Germline V gives CDR1 MNHEY, CDR2 SMNVEV (reference sequence). The CDR3: CASSPWAGNTGELFF. CDR3 bases: TGTGCCAGCAGTCCCTGGGCGGGGAACACCGGGGAGCTGTTTTTT.

Ten or more counts support this clonotype. This chain connects TRBV7-8 to TRBJ2-3, with D perhaps TRBD2 (6 bases). V lost 2 bases, J lost 6 bases, and 15 bases lay in between. Germline V gives CDR1 SGHVS, CDR2 FQNEAQ. CDR3 length: 15 residues. The CDR3 here is CASSLRGIGRDTQYF. The CDR3, as DNA: TGTGCCAGCAGCTTACGGGGGATCGGTAGGGATACGCAGTATTTT.

This rearrangement joins TRBV6-2 or TRBV6-3 to TRBJ2-7; TRBD2 aligns across 11 bases. After removal of 2 bases from V and 2 bases from J, the junction contained 5 bases not matched to a gene. The CDR3 has 16 residues. The germline gives CDR1 MNHEY, CDR2 SVGEGT. The CDR3 loop reads CASSYSLAGGPYEQYF. CDR3 bases: TGTGCCAGCAGTTACAGCCTAGCGGGAGGCCCCTACGAGCAGTACTTC.

The V gene is TRBV25-1, the J gene TRBJ2-5; the D is unclear. V shed 0 bases and J shed 1 base, with 9 bases lying between them. The CDR3 is made up of 15 amino acids. The germline V gene has CDR1 MGHDK and CDR2 SYGVNS. As DNA, the CDR3 is TGTGCCAGCAGTGAATATGGAAAGACCCAAGAGACCCAGTACTTC. It is translated as CASSEYGKTQETQYF.